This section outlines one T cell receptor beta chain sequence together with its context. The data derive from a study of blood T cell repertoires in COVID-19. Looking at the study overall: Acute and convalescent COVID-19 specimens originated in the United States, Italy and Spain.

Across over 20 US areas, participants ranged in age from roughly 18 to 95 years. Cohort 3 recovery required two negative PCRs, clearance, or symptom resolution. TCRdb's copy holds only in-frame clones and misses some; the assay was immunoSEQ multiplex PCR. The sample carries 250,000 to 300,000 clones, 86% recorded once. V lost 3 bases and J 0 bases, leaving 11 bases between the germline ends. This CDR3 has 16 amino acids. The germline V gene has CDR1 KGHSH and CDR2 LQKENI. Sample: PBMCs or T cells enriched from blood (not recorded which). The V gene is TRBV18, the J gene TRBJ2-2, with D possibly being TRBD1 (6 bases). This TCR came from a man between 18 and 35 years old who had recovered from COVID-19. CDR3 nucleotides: TGTGCCAGCTCACCGATACAGGGAGCGAACACCGGGGAGCTGTTTTTT. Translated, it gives CASSPIQGANTGELFF.